The 8 T cell receptor beta chains presented below share a single source sample, sequenced in a study of neurological immune-mediated disorders. Each CDR3 protein is one row after TCRdb ran MiXCR on the 5' RACE reads. Here the sample spans approximately 50,000 distinct CDR3 sequences, about 3% being singletons. Sequencing input: PBMCs. These receptors were collected from a man between 40 and 49 years old with multiple sclerosis.

In its sample, this clonotype was seen many times. This chain connects TRBV20-1 to TRBJ2-7, with D perhaps matching TRBD2 (6 bases). The length of the CDR3 is 12 residues. CDR1 DFQATT and CDR2 SNEGSKA come from the germline V gene (reference sequence). Trimming left V 7 bases short and J 4 bases short, with 14 bases between. CDR3 sequence (DNA): TGCAGTGGTGGAGGGCAGGGATACGAGCAGTACTTC. Translated, it gives CSGGGQGYEQYF.

V gene TRBV5-1 combines with J gene TRBJ2-3; D gene uncertain. With 0 bases removed from V and 3 bases from J, the gap between germline ends came to 11 bases. The CDR3 runs to 15 residues. CDR1 SGHRS and CDR2 YFSETQ come from the germline V gene. This chain's CDR3 is CASSLARTETDTQYF. As DNA, the CDR3 is TGCGCCAGCAGCTTGGCCAGGACCGAGACAGATACGCAGTATTTT.

This clonotype was counted ten times or more. In nucleotides, the CDR3 is TGTGCCAGCAGCTTGCTGCGGAGGATGAACACTGAAGCTTTCTTT. It codes for CASSLLRRMNTEAFF. The chain joins TRBV5-5 to TRBJ1-1; D remains unclear. Per germline, CDR1 SGHKS and CDR2 YYEKEE (reference sequence). Trimming pared 1 base from V and 0 bases from J, leaving 10 bases between. This CDR3 has 15 amino acids.

In this sample, this clonotype turned up many times. The chain carries TRBV7-2 and TRBJ2-7, with 7 positions matching TRBD1. V lost 5 bases to trimming and J lost 12 bases; unmatched junction nucleotides: 13. Germline loops: CDR1 SGHTA, CDR2 FQGNSA. The length of the CDR3 is 13 residues. CDR3: CASSPSPTGAPYF. CDR3 DNA: TGTGCCAGCAGCCCCTCGCCCACAGGGGCCCCGTACTTC.

Ten or more counts support this clonotype. This chain joins TRBV20-1 and TRBJ2-5; 8 nucleotides align to TRBD2. This CDR3 region has 15 residues. The germline CDR1 and CDR2 sequences are DFQATT and SNEGSKA (reference sequence). Trimming cost V 5 bases and J 5 bases; bases outside gene matches: 13. The chain's CDR3 is CSAGHLRGAGETQYF. CDR3 bases: TGCAGTGCTGGGCACTTGCGGGGGGCCGGGGAGACCCAGTACTTC.

This clonotype was seen many times. The rearrangement links TRBV15 to TRBJ1-5; TRBD1 matches 7 bases. The CDR3 runs 14 residues. J lost 5 bases, V lost 1 base, and 2 bases had no gene match. The germline V gene has CDR1 LNHNV and CDR2 YYDKDF (reference sequence). CDR3 amino acids: CATSRGQGDQPQHF. CDR3 bases: TGTGCCACCAGCAGAGGACAGGGTGATCAGCCCCAGCATTTT.

This clonotype was seen ten or more times. The chain employs TRBV27 and TRBJ1-1; 9 bases are shared with TRBD1. There are 15 residues in the CDR3. J was trimmed by 10 bases and V by 0 bases; bases with no gene match: 9. Germline assignment: CDR1 MNHEY and CDR2 SMNVEV (reference sequence). CDR3 amino acids: CASSLSTGQGKRAFF. CDR3 DNA sequence: TGTGCCAGCAGTTTATCTACGGGACAGGGAAAGCGAGCTTTCTTT.

This clonotype has just a few counts. A much larger clone lies one base from this, so it may be a read error. V gene TRBV12-3 or TRBV12-4 combines with J gene TRBJ1-4; D is ambiguous. Deletions cut 5 bases from V and 4 bases from J, with 8 bases between. The CDR3 has 13 residues. The CDR3 DNA sequence: TGTGCCAGCAGTCCAGAAAGTAATGAAAAACTGTTTTTT. Translating gives CASSPESNEKLFF.